This T cell receptor (beta chain) comes out of a study of blood T cell repertoires in COVID-19. As for the study in general: Both acute and convalescent COVID-19 samples were obtained from the United States, Italy and Spain. T cells, B-cell-depleted T cells, or PBMCs provided the cDNA or gDNA that served as material.

The assay was immunoSEQ multiplex PCR, and TCRdb's table has in-frame clones only and misses some. The sample holds about 98,000 clones, around 86% seen once. Germline V gives CDR1 LNHNV, CDR2 YYDKDF (reference sequence). Trimming removed 3 bases at V and 0 bases at J, with 12 bases between. The CDR3 totals 15 residues. This clone has a handful of counts. The sample comprised peripheral blood. The source is a man between 50 and 59 years old with acute or convalescent COVID-19. The chain employs TRBV15 and TRBJ2-7; a possible D gene is TRBD2 (6 bases). CDR3 protein: CATSRGGFDSYEQYF. CDR3 in DNA: TGTGCCACCAGCAGGGGGGGATTCGACTCCTACGAGCAGTACTTC.